These 4 T cell receptor beta chains originate from one sample sequenced in a study of cytotoxic CD8 clonotypes in ibrutinib-treated CLL. Using immunoSEQ multiplex PCR, the repertoire was profiled, and TCRdb retains in-frame clones only, with some absent. The sample holds about 140,000 clones, more than 75% seen once. Material: PBMCs, obtained after 36 months of ibrutinib treatment. These receptor sequences come from a human donor with chronic lymphocytic leukemia.

The chain couples TRBV28 to TRBJ1-2, with unresolved D. Germline V lookup: CDR1 MDHEN, CDR2 SYDVKM. The CDR3 consists of 12 residues. Trimming removed 2 bases at V and 3 bases at J, with 4 bases between. Here the CDR3 DNA reads TGTGCCAGCAGTTTAGGGGACTATGGCTACACCTTC. Protein: CASSLGDYGYTF.

The chain links TRBV7-3 to TRBJ2-1; no firm D call. Germline V CDR1 and CDR2: SGHTA, FQGTGA. The CDR3 spans 12 residues. Trimming left V 0 bases short and J 7 bases short, with 4 bases between. The CDR3 DNA sequence: TGTGCCAGCAGCTTAACGGCTAATGAGCAGTTCTTC. Amino acid sequence: CASSLTANEQFF.

This sequence joins TRBV15 and TRBJ1-4; 12 bases fit TRBD1. Germline CDR1 and CDR2: LNHNV and YYDKDF (reference sequence). The CDR3 sequence is 17 residues long. Germline trimming cut 0 bases from V and 10 bases from J; bases unmatched to any gene: 9. The CDR3 DNA follows: TGTGCCACCAGCAGAGATTATCCGGGACAGGGGGCGCGAAAACTGTTTTTT. It translates to CATSRDYPGQGARKLFF.

For the CDR3, the DNA is TGTGCCAGCTCTCCGAGGTCGCAGTCAAGAAACACTGAAGCTTTCTTT. Translating gives CASSPRSQSRNTEAFF. The J gene is TRBJ1-1, the V gene TRBV18; D call uncertain. Germline V lookup: CDR1 KGHSH, CDR2 LQKENI. The CDR3 consists of 16 residues. V shed 6 bases and J shed 2 bases, with 19 bases lying between them.